This T cell receptor beta chain was sequenced for a study of vaccination and CD4 T cells after COVID-19. The study's findings and limits: Among those convalescent, a median approximately 83% of reactive clones emerged solely post-vaccination.

Oncomine TCR Beta short-read sequencing was applied to DNA from cultured CD4+ T cells. Researchers extracted genomic DNA from CD4+ T cells that had been cultured. MiXCR was run by TCRdb on the PCR reads, yielding one entry per CDR3 protein. In the table there are 21,000 or so distinct CDR3 sequences, 54% of which are singletons. This clonotype was counted only a few times. Its specificity is not known. Regarding treatment: 10-day PBMC culture with coronavirus spike peptide pools or control peptides (ViraFEST assay). The CDR3 contains 14 residues. Per germline, CDR1 SEHNR and CDR2 FQNEAQ (reference sequence). V shed 3 bases, J shed 5 bases, and the junction held 2 bases outside the gene matches.

Sample: CD4+ T cells from blood, cultured in vitro. The V call is TRBV7-9, the J call TRBJ2-3; TRBD2 agrees at 10 bases. The origin of this receptor is a human donor who had recovered from COVID-19. The CDR3 DNA sequence: TGTGCCAGCAGCTTCGGACTAGCGGTAGATACGCAGTATTTT. It encodes CASSFGLAVDTQYF.